Listed below are T cell receptor beta chains from one sample, sequenced in a study of T cells after yellow fever vaccination. MiXCR, applied by TCRdb to the 5' RACE reads, yields one record per CDR3 protein. The data hold 610,000 or so distinct CDR3 sequences, with about 12% observed a single time. Sequencing used PBMCs, obtained on the day of the yellow fever booster vaccination. The receptors stem from a man aged 25-45 years who received the YFV17D yellow fever vaccine. The conserved cysteine and the conserved F or W are not part of the CDR3 here. Fields, in order: J gene, V gene, CDR3 protein.

>TRBJ1-3|TRBV12-3/TRBV12-4
ASSSQQGPSSGNTIY
>TRBJ2-7|TRBV5-1
ASSSTGTTPEQY
>TRBJ2-1|TRBV7-2
ASSLDLSWRNEQF
>TRBJ1-1|TRBV6-1
ASTGLTRNTEAF
>TRBJ2-7|TRBV4-2
ASSQEEGGTGGLYEQY
>TRBJ2-5|TRBV7-9
ASSLEMASEETQY
>TRBJ2-3|TRBV12-3/TRBV12-4
ASSFGQGAYTDTQY
>TRBJ2-5|TRBV7-9
ASSLGVSETQY
>TRBJ2-1|TRBV11-2
ASSLGSGAGLYNEQF
>TRBJ2-5|TRBV10-2
ASSDSSREETQY
>TRBJ2-3|TRBV3-1
ASSQEWNTDTQY
>TRBJ2-5|TRBV29-1
SYWTVGLDQY
>TRBJ2-2|TRBV2
ASRATDLNTGELF
>TRBJ2-2|TRBV27
ASRPTGSGELF
>TRBJ1-1|TRBV10-3
AISESRGGNTEAF
>TRBJ2-3|TRBV9
ASSPDYRDTQY
>TRBJ2-7|TRBV25-1
ASGNRDPQY
>TRBJ1-2|TRBV25-1
ASSDPSGQIYGYT
>TRBJ2-3|TRBV12-3/TRBV12-4
ASSFGQVSTDTQY
>TRBJ2-2|TRBV5-6
ASSLRSSGRATGELF
>TRBJ2-7|TRBV7-2
ASSLAAGVSGEQY
>TRBJ2-2|TRBV5-1
ASSLTSITGELF